Presented here are 29 T cell receptor beta chains from one specimen sequenced in a study of T-cell reconstitution after alpha-beta-depleted transplantation in children. Construction of the TCRbeta library involved unique molecular identifiers. TCRdb processed the PCR reads anew with MiXCR; each CDR3 protein has one entry. The sample holds about 580,000 distinct CDR3 sequences, 20% to 25% seen once. Sample: PBMCs, mostly from graft donor cells, taken 360 days after TCRalphabeta/CD19-depleted stem cell transplant. These receptors were collected from a boy younger than two who had a stem cell transplant for acute myeloid leukemia, so the T cells may come from the graft donor.

This clonotype was observed many times. The chain links TRBV20-1 to TRBJ2-6, with D uncertain. CDR1 is DFQATT and CDR2 is SNEGSKA in the germline V gene (reference sequence). The CDR3 consists of 13 residues. V was clipped by 7 bases and J by 4 bases, with 11 bases between them. The CDR3, as DNA: TGCAGTGTCCCGAGGACGGGGGCCAACGTCCTGACTTTC. It codes for CSVPRTGANVLTF.

The chain is built from TRBV12-3 or TRBV12-4 and TRBJ2-5, with TRBD1 as a possible D gene (6 bases). Trimming cost V 6 bases and J 7 bases, with 18 bases left between them. This CDR3 is 14 amino acids long. The CDR3 nucleotides read TGTGCCAGCAGCCCCACCAGGGGTTTCGGGACCCAGTACTTC. It codes for CASSPTRGFGTQYF.

The sample holds a few counts of this clonotype. The chain couples TRBV3-1 to TRBJ2-7, with D hard to call. Germline V gene lookup returns CDR1 LGHDT and CDR2 YNNKEL (reference sequence). The CDR3 is made up of 15 amino acids. The ends were cut back, 3 bases at V and 2 bases at J, with 14 bases in the middle. The DNA of the CDR3 is TGTGCCAGCAGCCAGGACGGAGACGGTGCCTACGAGCAGTACTTC. Translation gives CASSQDGDGAYEQYF.

The sample holds many counts of this clonotype. The chain employs TRBV7-2 and TRBJ2-5; 7 bases fit TRBD2. From germline, CDR1 is SGHTA and CDR2 FQGNSA. There are 16 residues in the CDR3. V lost 1 base to trimming and J lost 2 bases; unmatched junction nucleotides: 7. CDR3 sequence (DNA): TGTGCCAGCAGCTTAGTGGCTAGCGGACCTCAAGAGACCCAGTACTTC. Encoded protein: CASSLVASGPQETQYF. The full variable domain, in which reference TRBV7-2 and TRBJ2-5 provide the parts outside the CDR3, is GAGVSQSPSNKVTEKGKDVELRCDPISGHTALYWYRQSLGQGLEFLIYFQGNSAPDKSGLPSDRFSAERTGGSVSTLTIQRTQQEDSAVYLCASSLVASGPQETQYFGPGTRLLVL.

The chain combines TRBV25-1 with TRBJ2-7; D is undetermined. V was pared by 5 bases and J by 3 bases, with 5 bases between. The CDR3 extends over 11 amino acids. CDR1 and CDR2 from the germline V gene are MGHDK and SYGVNS. The CDR3 region is CASSSYYEQYV. The CDR3 region has the DNA TGTGCCAGCAGTTCGTACTACGAGCAGTACGTC.

The V call is TRBV7-2, the J call TRBJ2-3; 9 bases are shared with TRBD2. Losses at the gene ends were 5 bases for V and 2 bases for J; bases not matched to a gene: 8. Germline CDR1 SGHTA, CDR2 FQGNSA. This CDR3 comprises 16 residues. The CDR3, as DNA: TGTGCCAGCAGCCCTATAGCGGGGGCCCTCACAGATACGCAGTATTTT. Protein product: CASSPIAGALTDTQYF. Looking up the rest from reference TRBV7-2 and TRBJ2-3 gives the full variable domain: GAGVSQSPSNKVTEKGKDVELRCDPISGHTALYWYRQSLGQGLEFLIYFQGNSAPDKSGLPSDRFSAERTGGSVSTLTIQRTQQEDSAVYLCASSPIAGALTDTQYFGPGTRLTVL.

This clonotype was picked up many times. The rearrangement uses TRBV6-2 or TRBV6-3 and TRBJ2-3; D not certain. Between the trimmed V and J ends, which lost 5 bases and 2 bases, there was a span of 23 bases. Germline CDR1 and CDR2: MNHEY and SVGEGT. The CDR3 extends over 18 amino acids. CDR3 DNA sequence: TGTGCCAGCAGTCGTTCGAAAAGGCATCGACGAGTCACAGATACGCAGTATTTT. This translates into CASSRSKRHRRVTDTQYF.

This chain links TRBV5-1 with TRBJ2-1, with 12 bases matching TRBD2. The length of the CDR3 is 15 residues. Germline V gene sequence: CDR1 SGHRS, CDR2 YFSETQ. Germline trimming cut 4 bases from V and 10 bases from J; bases unmatched to any gene: 9. CDR3 nucleotides: TGCGCCAGCAGCCCCCCTAGCGGGGGGGCGAGAGAGCAGTTCTTC. Translation: CASSPPSGGAREQFF.

The chain uses TRBV20-1 and TRBJ1-6, with D uncertain. Trimming took 3 bases from V and 0 from J, leaving 12 bases between them. Germline loops: CDR1 DFQATT, CDR2 SNEGSKA (reference sequence). The CDR3 length is 16 residues. The CDR3 DNA is TGCAGTGCTAGGGAGAGATTCAGCTCCTATAATTCACCCCTCCACTTT. Protein: CSARERFSSYNSPLHF.

The chain couples TRBV12-3 or TRBV12-4 to TRBJ1-6; possibly TRBD1 for D (6 bases). V dropped 6 bases and J dropped 6 bases, with 12 bases sitting between them. The CDR3 covers 14 residues. The CDR3 sequence is CASSFTGFNSPLHF. The CDR3 DNA reads TGTGCCAGCAGCTTTACAGGGTTTAATTCACCCCTCCACTTT.

This clonotype was detected only a few times. The rearrangement joins TRBV11-2 to TRBJ2-3; 9 bases line up with TRBD1. CDR1 is SGHAT, CDR2 FQNNGV, per germline. The CDR3 runs to 18 residues. Trimming took 4 bases from V and 1 from J; bases not matched to a gene: 12. The CDR3 protein is CASSSQRFGTGRTDTQYF. The CDR3 DNA reads as TGTGCCAGCAGCTCCCAGAGGTTCGGGACAGGGCGCACAGATACGCAGTATTTT.

The rearrangement links TRBV13 to TRBJ2-3; perhaps TRBD1 as D (8 bases). Trimming pared 5 bases from V and 1 base from J, leaving 16 bases between. This CDR3 region has 16 residues. Germline values: CDR1 PRHDT, CDR2 FYEKMQ (reference sequence). The CDR3 DNA follows: TGTGCCAGCAGCCTACGGACAGGGAGGGGCACAGATACGCAGTATTTT. As protein: CASSLRTGRGTDTQYF.

The sample holds many counts of this clonotype. The chain uses TRBV20-1 and TRBJ2-7; no reliable D call. V dropped 4 bases and J dropped 2 bases, with 12 bases sitting between them. In germline, CDR1 is DFQATT, CDR2 SNEGSKA (reference sequence). This CDR3 has 13 residues. In DNA, the CDR3 is TGCAGTGCTATCCAGACGGAGACCTACGAGCAGTACTTC. Amino acids: CSAIQTETYEQYF.

This clonotype was recorded at least ten times. The chain uses TRBV15 and TRBJ1-4; D not certain. The germline V gene encodes CDR1 LNHNV and CDR2 YYDKDF (reference sequence). The CDR3 spans 15 residues. Trimming shortened V by 0 bases and J by 5 bases, and 10 bases separated the two germline ends. CDR3 loop: CATSRDSKLNEKLFF. The CDR3 coding sequence is TGTGCCACCAGCAGAGATTCAAAACTGAATGAAAAACTGTTTTTT.

The chain employs TRBV6-1 and TRBJ1-3; D remains unclear. The CDR3 is made up of 14 amino acids. The V gene's germline CDR1 is MNHNS and CDR2 SASEGT. The ends were cut back, 6 bases at V and 0 bases at J, with 9 bases in the middle. The CDR3 loop reads CASRQVLSGNTIYF. The CDR3 DNA is TGTGCCAGCAGGCAGGTCCTCTCTGGAAACACCATATATTTT.

The CDR3 nucleotides read TGCGCCAGCAGCCCAGATTGGGGGGCCTACGAGCAGTACTTC. Encoded protein: CASSPDWGAYEQYF. The chain uses TRBV4-3 and TRBJ2-7; maybe TRBD2 (6 bases). Germline V lookup: CDR1 LGHNA, CDR2 YSLEER. The ends were cut back, 4 bases at V and 2 bases at J, with 12 bases in the middle. The CDR3 runs to 14 residues.

This clonotype has only a few counts. V gene TRBV11-2 combines with J gene TRBJ2-5, with 9 positions matching TRBD2. The CDR3 runs 18 residues. Per the germline V gene, CDR1 is SGHAT and CDR2 is FQNNGV. V lost 4 bases, J lost 6 bases, and 18 bases stayed unmatched. The CDR3 DNA reads TGTGCCAGCAGCTCCCACCCTCTGGGCGGGGGGGCCGTTCAGACCCAGTACTTC. This encodes CASSSHPLGGGAVQTQYF.

At least ten counts were recorded for this clonotype. V is TRBV29-1 and J is TRBJ2-5; possible D gene TRBD2, 7 bases. V was shortened by 4 bases and J by 4 bases, with 10 bases between the two germline ends. This CDR3 has 12 residues. Germline CDR1 reads SQVTM; CDR2 reads ANQGSEA. CDR3 in DNA: TGCAGCGTTGTGCGGGGGCGAGAGACCCAGTACTTC. Its translation is CSVVRGRETQYF.

This clonotype was picked up many times. This rearrangement joins TRBV20-1 to TRBJ2-3; D is uncertain. CDR1 is DFQATT, CDR2 SNEGSKA, per germline (reference sequence). CDR3 length: 18 residues. Trimming removed 1 base from V and 4 bases from J, with 24 bases in between. The CDR3 loop reads CSARALERRTGPADTQYF. In nucleotides, the CDR3 is TGCAGTGCTAGAGCTCTCGAAAGACGGACCGGCCCGGCAGATACGCAGTATTTT.

This chain connects TRBV11-2 to TRBJ1-1, with 7 bases matching TRBD1. This CDR3 has 12 amino acids. V shed 4 bases, J shed 6 bases, and the junction held 2 bases outside the gene matches. Germline assignment: CDR1 SGHAT and CDR2 FQNNGV. CDR3 in DNA: TGTGCCAGCAGCTGGGACAGACCTGAAGCTTTCTTT. It encodes CASSWDRPEAFF. Together with reference TRBV11-2 and TRBJ1-1, the CDR3 gives the full variable domain: EAGVAQSPRYKIIEKRQSVAFWCNPISGHATLYWYQQILGQGPKLLIQFQNNGVVDDSQLPKDRFSAERLKGVDSTLKIQPAKLEDSAVYLCASSWDRPEAFFGQGTRLTVV.

This clonotype was counted many times. The V call is TRBV24-1, the J call TRBJ1-2; D gene unclear. CDR1 and CDR2 from the germline V gene are KGHDR and SFDVKD. The CDR3 totals 13 residues. V lost 6 bases to trimming and J lost 4 bases, with 11 bases between them. In DNA, the CDR3 is TGTGCCACCAGTTATGAGACTTTCTATGGCTACACCTTC. This encodes CATSYETFYGYTF.

This clonotype was detected a few times. The rearrangement joins TRBV10-3 to TRBJ2-5; D may correspond to TRBD1 or TRBD2 (5 bases each). Looked up from germline, CDR1 is ENHRY and CDR2 is SYGVKD. The CDR3 loop spans 15 amino acids. With 3 bases removed from V and 5 bases from J, the gap between germline ends came to 16 bases. CDR3 residues: CAISEGAGTRETQYF. The CDR3, as DNA: TGTGCCATCAGTGAAGGGGCAGGGACGAGGGAGACCCAGTACTTC.

This clonotype was observed a handful of times. The rearrangement links TRBV6-2 or TRBV6-3 to TRBJ2-1; D not certain. The CDR3 loop spans 12 amino acids. Between the trimmed V and J ends, which lost 2 bases and 5 bases, there was a span of 4 bases. Germline loops: CDR1 MNHEY, CDR2 SVGEGT. The CDR3 nucleotides are TGTGCCAGCAGTTACCCAAACAATGAGCAGTTCTTC. This codes for CASSYPNNEQFF.

In this sample, this clonotype turned up many times. This chain joins TRBV25-1 and TRBJ1-1, with a tentative D call TRBD1 (6 bases). CDR3 size: 16 residues. Germline V gene lookup returns CDR1 MGHDK and CDR2 SYGVNS. Between the trimmed V and J ends, which lost 2 bases and 0 bases, there was a span of 13 bases. CDR3 sequence: CASSEGGHLLNTEAFF. The CDR3 DNA follows: TGTGCCAGCAGTGAAGGGGGACACCTTCTGAACACTGAAGCTTTCTTT.

This clonotype was recorded only once. This rearrangement joins TRBV12-3 or TRBV12-4 to TRBJ2-5; tentative D call: TRBD2 (6 bases). The CDR3 is made up of 15 amino acids. Trimming stripped 3 bases from V and 6 bases from J, with 17 bases between. The chain's CDR3 is CASSLMWAGRKTQYF. The CDR3 DNA reads TGTGCCAGCAGTTTGATGTGGGCTGGGAGGAAGACCCAGTACTTC.

The chain uses TRBV6-5 and TRBJ2-1; D remains unclear. Germline V CDR1 and CDR2: MNHEY, SVGAGI. There are 11 residues in the CDR3. The germline V and J ends were trimmed by 5 bases and 9 bases, with 8 bases remaining between them. CDR3 DNA: TGTGCCAGCAGTCACAGTGGTGAGCAGTTCTTC. This sequence encodes CASSHSGEQFF.

This clonotype showed up just a few times. The rearrangement joins TRBV7-2 to TRBJ1-1; D gene uncertain. Germline values: CDR1 SGHTA, CDR2 FQGNSA. Trimming shortened V by 1 base and J by 2 bases, and 11 bases separated the two germline ends. The CDR3 is 15 amino acids. The CDR3 here is CASSLGAEINTEAFF. DNA for the CDR3: TGTGCCAGCAGCTTAGGGGCAGAGATCAACACTGAAGCTTTCTTT.

The table lists this clonotype with many counts. The V and J genes are TRBV7-9 and TRBJ2-3, with D perhaps TRBD2 (6 bases). The V gene's germline CDR1 is SEHNR and CDR2 FQNEAQ (reference sequence). The V end was cut by 5 bases, the J end by 0 bases, with 12 bases between. CDR3 length equals 15 residues. The CDR3 bases are TGTGCCAGCAGCCCTCCGGAGGGGAGCACAGATACGCAGTATTTT. Its protein is CASSPPEGSTDTQYF.

V gene TRBV5-1 combines with J gene TRBJ2-3, with D unclear. V was cut by 10 bases and J by 8 bases, with 17 bases left in between. This CDR3 contains 12 residues. Germline CDR1 is SGHRS and CDR2 is YFSETQ. CDR3 residues: CASSSDQATQYF. The DNA of the CDR3 is TGCGCCTCCTCTTCGGATCAGGCTACGCAGTATTTT.